One and the same sample provided the 20 T cell receptor beta chains below, sequenced in a study of OX40 agonist ivuxolimab in advanced cancers. Sequenced by immunoSEQ multiplex PCR; TCRdb stores in-frame clones only, minus some. This table has over 60,000 clones, approximately 90% appearing once. Sequenced material: CD4+ or CD8+ T cells sorted from blood, taken in a trial of the OX40 agonist ivuxolimab. Receptor source: an adult with an advanced solid tumor such as melanoma, head and neck, liver or kidney cancer.

The chain couples TRBV10-1 to TRBJ2-3, with D possibly matching TRBD2 (5 bases). The CDR3 runs 16 residues. CDR1 and CDR2 (germline): WNHNN, SYGVQD (reference sequence). Between the trimmed V and J ends, which lost 3 bases and 5 bases, there was a span of 18 bases. The CDR3 loop reads CASSDVDGIELDTQYF. The CDR3 DNA reads TGCGCCAGCAGTGACGTCGACGGGATCGAACTAGATACGCAGTATTTT.

This chain connects TRBV6-5 to TRBJ2-7, with 11 bases identical to TRBD2. V gave up 5 bases and J gave up 8 bases; unmatched junction bases: 11. Germline assignment: CDR1 MNHEY and CDR2 SVGAGI. The CDR3 spans 15 residues. The CDR3 protein is CASSAYMVAGGQQYF. CDR3 DNA: TGTGCCAGCAGTGCTTACATGGTAGCGGGAGGGCAGCAGTACTTC.

This chain joins TRBV10-2 and TRBJ2-6, with TRBD2 identical over 10 bases. CDR1 and CDR2 from the germline V gene are WSHSY and SAAADI. V was clipped by 6 bases and J by 1 base; unmatched bases: 6. The CDR3 has 17 residues. DNA for the CDR3: TGCGCCAGCAGGAGGACTAGCGGCCAGTCTGGGGCCAACGTCCTGACTTTC. It is translated as CASRRTSGQSGANVLTF.

This rearrangement joins TRBV28 to TRBJ1-1; 11 bases are a match to TRBD1. The CDR3 is 14 residues long. Trimming cost V 3 bases and J 6 bases; bases outside gene matches: 3. From germline, CDR1 is MDHEN and CDR2 SYDVKM. In DNA, the CDR3 is TGTGCCAGCAGTTTGGACAGGGGGCTTCCTGAAGCTTTCTTT. It codes for CASSLDRGLPEAFF. The full variable domain, rest sourced from reference TRBV28 and TRBJ1-1, is DVKVTQSSRYLVKRTGEKVFLECVQDMDHENMFWYRQDPGLGLRLIYFSYDVKMKEKGDIPEGYSVSREKKERFSLILESASTNQTSMYLCASSLDRGLPEAFFGQGTRLTVV.

The genes are TRBV18 and TRBJ1-1, with D perhaps matching TRBD1 (5 bases). Trimming removed 4 bases at V and 1 base at J, with 13 bases between. The CDR3 runs to 15 residues. The V gene's germline CDR1 is KGHSH and CDR2 LQKENI. CDR3 in DNA: TGTGCCAGCTCACAAACGACAGTGCCGAACACTGAAGCTTTCTTT. It specifies CASSQTTVPNTEAFF.

The J gene is TRBJ1-5, the V gene TRBV6-5; D is perhaps TRBD1 (6 bases). The CDR3 is made up of 13 amino acids. Trimming stripped 6 bases from V and 3 bases from J, with 9 bases between. The germline V gene has CDR1 MNHEY and CDR2 SVGAGI. The CDR3 here is CASSRQVNQPQHF. DNA for the CDR3: TGTGCCAGCAGCCGACAGGTCAATCAGCCCCAGCATTTT.

This chain connects TRBV18 to TRBJ1-1; D unresolved. V was cut by 8 bases and J by 7 bases, with 14 bases left in between. CDR1 and CDR2 from the germline V gene are KGHSH and LQKENI. The CDR3 is made up of 12 amino acids. CDR3 in amino acids: CASASPRGEAFF. The CDR3 nucleotides read TGTGCCAGCGCATCACCCCGGGGTGAAGCTTTCTTT.

The chain is built from TRBV29-1 and TRBJ2-7; weak D call: TRBD1 (5 bases). Germline CDR1 is SQVTM and CDR2 is ANQGSEA. The CDR3 runs 15 residues. V was trimmed by 1 base and J by 1 base, leaving 14 bases between them. This CDR3 is CSVEVTGQLSYEQYF. The DNA for the CDR3 is TGCAGCGTTGAAGTAACAGGCCAACTTTCCTACGAGCAGTACTTC.

The gene calls are TRBV5-4 and TRBJ2-3, with 11 bases aligning to TRBD2. V shed 4 bases, J shed 2 bases, and the junction held 9 bases outside the gene matches. This CDR3 has 17 residues. Germline CDR1 and CDR2: SGHNT and YYREEE (reference sequence). CDR3 loop: CASSKGLAAGVTDTQYF. In DNA, the CDR3 is TGTGCCAGCAGCAAGGGACTAGCGGCGGGGGTCACAGATACGCAGTATTTT. Full variable domain (outside the CDR3, taken from reference TRBV5-4 and TRBJ2-3): ETGVTQSPTHLIKTRGQQVTLRCSSQSGHNTVSWYQQALGQGPQFIFQYYREEENGRGNFPPRFSGLQFPNYSSELNVNALELDDSALYLCASSKGLAAGVTDTQYFGPGTRLTVL.

V is TRBV5-1 and J is TRBJ2-5; D possibly corresponds to TRBD2 (5 bases). CDR1 is SGHRS and CDR2 is YFSETQ in the germline V gene. Trimming took off 0 bases at V and 0 bases at J, with 12 bases between the two ends. The length of the CDR3 is 16 residues. The CDR3 spells CASSLAVARYQETQYF. CDR3 coding DNA: TGCGCCAGCAGCTTGGCGGTAGCGAGGTACCAAGAGACCCAGTACTTC.

V is TRBV5-8 and J is TRBJ2-2; 7 nucleotides agree with TRBD1. Germline V gene sequence: CDR1 SGHTS, CDR2 YDEGEE. V trimming: 3 bases; J trimming: 3 bases; junction bases outside the gene matches: 5. The CDR3 sequence is 15 residues long. The CDR3 region has the DNA TGTGCCAGCAGCTCAAGACAGGGCGACACCGGGGAGCTGTTTTTT. Translation gives CASSSRQGDTGELFF.

V gene TRBV6-1 combines with J gene TRBJ2-7, with 9 bases identical to TRBD1. The ends lost 3 bases at V and 1 base at J; junction bases unmatched: 4. The germline V gene encodes CDR1 MNHNS and CDR2 SASEGT. The CDR3 is made up of 15 amino acids. The CDR3 loop is CASSDRDRVSYEQYF. CDR3 DNA sequence: TGTGCCAGCAGTGATCGGGACAGGGTTTCCTACGAGCAGTACTTC.

The chain is built from TRBV11-2 and TRBJ2-4, with TRBD2 matching 10 bases. With V trimmed by 1 base and J by 0 bases, 9 bases remained unmatched. Germline values: CDR1 SGHAT, CDR2 FQNNGV. This CDR3 comprises 19 residues. In DNA, the CDR3 is TGTGCCAGCAGCTTAGGGCTAGGACTAGCGGAGGGAGCCAAAAACATTCAGTACTTC. This translates into CASSLGLGLAEGAKNIQYF. The entire variable domain, with the rest obtained from reference TRBV11-2 and TRBJ2-4, is as follows: EAGVAQSPRYKIIEKRQSVAFWCNPISGHATLYWYQQILGQGPKLLIQFQNNGVVDDSQLPKDRFSAERLKGVDSTLKIQPAKLEDSAVYLCASSLGLGLAEGAKNIQYFGAGTRLSVL.

This clone was recorded only once. The chain employs TRBV5-1 and TRBJ2-1; tentatively, D is TRBD1 or TRBD2 (5 bases each). CDR1 is SGHRS, CDR2 YFSETQ, per germline. The CDR3 consists of 15 residues. Deletions cut 0 bases from V and 5 bases from J, with 12 bases between. The CDR3 sequence: CASSLVGDLHNEQFF. The CDR3 DNA reads as TGCGCCAGCAGCTTGGTCGGGGACCTACACAATGAGCAGTTCTTC.

The chain recombines TRBV11-2 with TRBJ2-1; 10 bases align to TRBD1. V was pared by 4 bases and J by 7 bases, with 10 bases of the junction left unmatched. Germline V CDR1 and CDR2: SGHAT, FQNNGV. There are 16 residues in the CDR3. CDR3 nucleotide sequence: TGTGCCAGCAGCTCGAGAGGGGACAGGGGTGGAAATGAGCAGTTCTTC. Translating gives CASSSRGDRGGNEQFF.

The CDR3 spells CASSLFREGYEQYF. CDR3 coding DNA: TGTGCCAGCAGTTTATTCCGGGAGGGCTACGAGCAGTACTTC. This rearrangement joins TRBV28 to TRBJ2-7; 8 positions match TRBD2. V lost 1 base, J lost 3 bases, and 2 bases stayed unmatched. Germline loops: CDR1 MDHEN, CDR2 SYDVKM. CDR3 length: 14 amino acids. Based on the CDR3 plus reference TRBV28 and TRBJ2-7, the full variable domain is DVKVTQSSRYLVKRTGEKVFLECVQDMDHENMFWYRQDPGLGLRLIYFSYDVKMKEKGDIPEGYSVSREKKERFSLILESASTNQTSMYLCASSLFREGYEQYFGPGTRLTVT.

The chain recombines TRBV6-5 with TRBJ2-3; tentatively, D is TRBD1 or TRBD2 (5 bases each). This CDR3 is built from 15 residues. Germline CDR1 reads MNHEY; CDR2 reads SVGAGI. V was cut by 0 bases and J by 2 bases, with 9 bases left in between. CDR3 DNA sequence: TGTGCCAGCAGTTACTCGAGAGGGGCCACAGATACGCAGTATTTT. Translating it yields CASSYSRGATDTQYF.

V and J are TRBV9 and TRBJ1-2, with TRBD1 as a possible D gene (5 bases). The CDR3 contains 15 residues. Deletions cut 0 bases from V and 1 base from J, with 10 bases between. Per the germline V gene, CDR1 is SGDLS and CDR2 is YYNGEE. CDR3 DNA: TGTGCCAGCAGCGTAGACGGGGGAGGTAACTATGGCTACACCTTC. Translating gives CASSVDGGGNYGYTF.

This chain joins TRBV5-5 and TRBJ2-2, with a tentative D call TRBD2 (6 bases). Germline lookup yields CDR1 SGHKS and CDR2 YYEKEE (reference sequence). V lost 4 bases and J 6 bases, leaving 16 bases between the germline ends. This CDR3 comprises 15 residues. CDR3 amino acids: CASSAWGDVAGELFF. The CDR3 DNA sequence: TGTGCCAGCAGCGCATGGGGGGATGTGGCCGGGGAGCTGTTTTTT.

This clone was observed a few times. V gene TRBV18 combines with J gene TRBJ1-4, with D perhaps TRBD1 (5 bases). The CDR3 runs to 15 residues. Germline assignment: CDR1 KGHSH and CDR2 LQKENI. V was cut by 3 bases and J by 8 bases, with 16 bases left in between. The CDR3, as DNA: TGTGCCAGCTCACCCAACAGTGGGGCGGACGAAAAACTGTTTTTT. Translating it yields CASSPNSGADEKLFF.